Below, 17 T cell receptor beta chains from the same sample are listed, as sequenced in a study of blood T cell repertoires in COVID-19. TCRdb's copy holds only in-frame clones and misses some; the assay was immunoSEQ multiplex PCR. The sample holds around 290,000 clones, around nine tenths seen once. Sequencing was carried out using PBMCs or T cells enriched from blood (not recorded which). All receptors derive from a woman between 18 and 29 years old who had recovered from COVID-19.

The chain joins TRBV4-2 to TRBJ2-7, with 7 bases identical to TRBD2. Germline assignment: CDR1 LGHNA and CDR2 YNFKEQ. CDR3 length equals 17 residues. The V segment lost 5 bases and the J segment 0 bases; nucleotides outside the gene matches: 13. CDR3 in DNA: TGTGCCAGCAGCTTTCTGGCCGGGACTACCCACTCCTACGAGCAGTACTTC. Residues: CASSFLAGTTHSYEQYF.

The chain recombines TRBV3-1 (or the pseudogene TRBV3-2) with TRBJ2-5; TRBD2 agrees at 7 bases. CDR3 length: 16 residues. V shed 4 bases and J 5 bases; nucleotides not matched to a gene: 13. From germline, CDR1 is LGHDT and CDR2 YNNKEL (reference sequence). For the CDR3, the DNA is TGTGCCAGCAGCCGGTTTTTTGGGGAGGGCCGGGAGACCCAGTACTTC. It is translated as CASSRFFGEGRETQYF.

The chain carries TRBV6-5 and TRBJ1-2; weak D call: TRBD1 (5 bases). Germline CDR1 MNHEY, CDR2 SVGAGI. This CDR3 is 13 amino acids long. V gave up 10 bases and J gave up 5 bases, with 17 bases separating them. CDR3 nucleotide sequence: TGTGCCACCTCAGGGATCGCCCTATATGGCTACACCTTC. It specifies CATSGIALYGYTF.

The chain combines TRBV29-1 with TRBJ1-1; D is perhaps TRBD1 (6 bases). Trimming removed 1 base at V and 3 bases at J, with 9 bases between. The germline CDR1 and CDR2 sequences are SQVTM and ANQGSEA. This CDR3 comprises 13 residues. The CDR3 reads CSVEAGQYTEAFF. In DNA form, the CDR3 reads TGCAGCGTTGAAGCTGGACAGTACACTGAAGCTTTCTTT.

V gene TRBV28 combines with J gene TRBJ2-6; D might be TRBD1 (5 bases). Germline CDR1 is MDHEN and CDR2 is SYDVKM. The CDR3 consists of 17 residues. Trimming stripped 7 bases from V and 0 bases from J, with 16 bases between. The DNA of the CDR3 is TGTGCCAGCACCCAGTCCCCAGGGTTCTCTGGGGCCAACGTCCTGACTTTC. Translation: CASTQSPGFSGANVLTF.

This clone was detected only a few times. V usage is TRBV5-1 and J usage is TRBJ2-2, with 12 bases lining up with TRBD1. J was trimmed by 4 bases and V by 0 bases; bases with no gene match: 4. From germline, CDR1 is SGHRS and CDR2 YFSETQ. This CDR3 spans 17 amino acids. The CDR3 protein is CASSLAPGQGATGELFF. CDR3 DNA sequence: TGCGCCAGCAGCTTGGCACCGGGACAGGGGGCCACCGGGGAGCTGTTTTTT.

In DNA form, the CDR3 reads TGTGCCAGCAGCTTAGGCATGGCCCTCAACTATGGCTACACCTTC. Amino acids: CASSLGMALNYGYTF. This chain joins TRBV7-8 and TRBJ1-2, with D unresolved. Trimming pared 1 base from V and 2 bases from J, leaving 11 bases between. This CDR3 region has 15 residues. CDR1 SGHVS and CDR2 FQNEAQ come from the germline V gene. Drawing the rest from reference TRBV7-8 and TRBJ1-2, the complete variable domain is GAGVSQSPRYKVAKRGQDVALRCDPISGHVSLFWYQQALGQGPEFLTYFQNEAQLDKSGLPSDRFFAERPEGSVSTLKIQRTQQEDSAVYLCASSLGMALNYGYTFGSGTRLTVV.

This clone was detected once. This chain connects TRBV11-3 to TRBJ2-6; D not certain. Trimming left V 4 bases short and J 1 base short, with 8 bases between. CDR1 and CDR2 (germline): SGHNT, YENEEA. This CDR3 spans 15 amino acids. This chain's CDR3 is CASSYAESGANVLTF. The CDR3 DNA is TGTGCCAGCAGCTACGCGGAGTCTGGGGCCAACGTCCTGACTTTC.

V gene TRBV7-2 combines with J gene TRBJ2-5, with 7 bases fitting TRBD2. This CDR3 has 16 residues. The V gene's germline CDR1 is SGHTA and CDR2 FQGNSA. The trim removed 0 bases at V and 5 bases at J, leaving 9 bases unmatched. DNA of the CDR3: TGTGCCAGCAGCTTAGCGTACGCCAGGGAGGGGGAGACCCAGTACTTC. It encodes CASSLAYAREGETQYF.

The gene calls are TRBV24-1 and TRBJ2-3, with D perhaps matching TRBD1 (6 bases). Germline V gene data show CDR1 as KGHDR and CDR2 as SFDVKD. This CDR3 region has 14 residues. Trimming left V 9 bases short and J 1 base short, with 13 bases between. The CDR3 is CATSDRTRTDTQYF. The DNA of the CDR3 is TGTGCCACCTCCGACAGGACTCGCACAGATACGCAGTATTTT.

The chain employs TRBV5-1 and TRBJ1-2; the match to TRBD1 covers 8 bases. Germline CDR1 reads SGHRS; CDR2 reads YFSETQ. Losses at the gene ends were 3 bases for V and 8 bases for J; bases not matched to a gene: 18. CDR3 length: 17 residues. CDR3 sequence: CASSSSTGVGQVGGYTF. In DNA form, the CDR3 reads TGCGCCAGCAGCTCCTCGACAGGGGTGGGTCAAGTTGGGGGCTACACCTTC. The full variable domain, rest sourced from reference TRBV5-1 and TRBJ1-2, is KAGVTQTPRYLIKTRGQQVTLSCSPISGHRSVSWYQQTPGQGLQFLFEYFSETQRNKGNFPGRFSGRQFSNSRSEMNVSTLELGDSALYLCASSSSTGVGQVGGYTFGSGTRLTVV.

The rearrangement joins TRBV6-2 or TRBV6-3 to TRBJ1-2, with unresolved D. V was cut by 2 bases and J by 8 bases, with 15 bases left in between. Germline loops: CDR1 MNHEY, CDR2 SVGEGT. The CDR3 sequence is 14 residues long. The CDR3 DNA reads as TGTGCCAGCAGTTACAAGGCGATCATCGGGGGCTACACCTTC. Its protein is CASSYKAIIGGYTF.

The rearrangement uses TRBV28 and TRBJ1-5; 9 bases are a match to TRBD1. The length of the CDR3 is 14 residues. V shed 6 bases, J shed 6 bases, and the junction held 6 bases outside the gene matches. Germline V gene lookup returns CDR1 MDHEN and CDR2 SYDVKM. CDR3 DNA: TGTGCCAGCAGGCCTCGGACAGGGGTTCAGCCCCAGCATTTT. As protein: CASRPRTGVQPQHF.

This chain links TRBV2 with TRBJ1-2; D not resolved. Germline CDR1 reads SNHLY; CDR2 reads FYNNEI. The CDR3 sequence is 18 residues long. Trimming cost V 0 bases and J 1 base, with 18 bases left between them. The chain's CDR3 is CASSEALSWAENNYGYTF. CDR3 nucleotide sequence: TGTGCCAGCAGTGAAGCTTTGTCATGGGCAGAAAATAACTATGGCTACACCTTC.

This chain links TRBV28 with TRBJ1-2, with 8 bases lining up with TRBD1. The V segment lost 7 bases and the J segment 2 bases; nucleotides outside the gene matches: 9. The germline V gene encodes CDR1 MDHEN and CDR2 SYDVKM. The CDR3 length is 15 residues. The CDR3 here is CASNLDRGGNYGYTF. CDR3 sequence (DNA): TGTGCCAGCAACTTAGACAGGGGTGGCAACTATGGCTACACCTTC.

This chain joins TRBV27 and TRBJ1-4; tentative D call: TRBD1 (6 bases). Trimming took 6 bases from V and 1 from J, leaving 9 bases between them. The CDR3 extends over 14 amino acids. Germline V lookup: CDR1 MNHEY, CDR2 SMNVEV (reference sequence). CDR3 sequence reads: CASRDSETNEKLFF. The CDR3 nucleotides are TGTGCCAGCAGGGACAGCGAAACTAATGAAAAACTGTTTTTT. Based on the CDR3 plus reference TRBV27 and TRBJ1-4, the full variable domain is EAQVTQNPRYLITVTGKKLTVTCSQNMNHEYMSWYRQDPGLGLRQIYYSMNVEVTDKGDVPEGYKVSRKEKRNFPLILESPSPNQTSLYFCASRDSETNEKLFFGSGTQLSVL.

This clone was seen a few times. The chain is built from TRBV11-2 and TRBJ2-7, with D tentatively TRBD1 (5 bases). Germline values: CDR1 SGHAT, CDR2 FQNNGV. Trimming removed 0 bases from V and 1 base from J, with 10 bases in between. The CDR3 extends over 15 amino acids. CDR3 DNA sequence: TGTGCCAGCAGCTTAGACAGGGCCGATTCCTACGAGCAGTACTTC. Protein product: CASSLDRADSYEQYF.